Following are 12 T cell receptor beta chains from one sample sequenced in a study of shared clonotypes between healthy human individuals (dated by TCRdb to 2019 to 2021). Libraries came from the immunoSEQ multiplex PCR assay. In its TCRdb copy, this immuneACCESS table keeps in-frame sequences only and misses some clones. Where compared with another copy, unresolved V genes explain less than half of these, and the others have no known cause. This sample gives a few million clones in total; 92% of them show up just once. Around 0.4% of the sample is held by the ten biggest clonotypes. The specimen was naive CD4+ T cells from PBMCs. The label giving this sample's cell subset or site can be read as: CD45RA+ positively selected. The source is a man aged 18-30 years in good health. Some clones in this sample may be carry-over from other donors' samples.

The chain couples TRBV5-1 to TRBJ2-2, with 7 bases aligning to TRBD2. The germline CDR1 and CDR2 sequences are SGHRS and YFSETQ. The CDR3 is made up of 18 amino acids. V trimming: 5 bases; J trimming: 0 bases; junction bases outside the gene matches: 13. CDR3 sequence reads: CASRPPGGGSANTGELFF. CDR3 nucleotides: TGCGCCAGCAGACCGCCGGGGGGAGGCTCAGCGAACACCGGGGAGCTGTTTTTT.

This clone was recorded a few times. V usage is TRBV18 and J usage is TRBJ1-1; the D gene is possibly TRBD1 (6 bases). The CDR3 totals 16 residues. Germline CDR1 reads KGHSH; CDR2 reads LQKENI. The ends were cut back, 5 bases at V and 0 bases at J, with 16 bases in the middle. The chain's CDR3 is CASSNNRVELNTEAFF. Written as DNA, the CDR3 is TGTGCCAGCTCAAACAACAGGGTGGAGTTGAACACTGAAGCTTTCTTT.

About this clone: This sample includes further DNA sequences coding for the same CDR3. The CDR3 here is CASSLGQGATGELFF. CDR3 bases: TGCGCCAGCAGCTTGGGGCAGGGGGCGACCGGGGAGCTGTTTTTT. The chain couples TRBV5-1 to TRBJ2-2, with TRBD1 matching 8 bases. Germline values: CDR1 SGHRS, CDR2 YFSETQ. The CDR3 is made up of 15 amino acids. The V and J ends lost 0 bases and 5 bases, in that order; junction bases with no gene match: 3.

On this clone: The sample holds other DNA sequences that translate to the same CDR3. DNA for the CDR3: TGTGCCAGCAGCCCCCGGACTAGCGGTAGCACAGATACGCAGTATTTT. This codes for CASSPRTSGSTDTQYF. The V and J genes are TRBV9 and TRBJ2-3; 10 positions agree with TRBD2. The junction had 5 bases not matched to a gene; V was cut back by 4 bases and J by 0 bases. The CDR3 spans 16 residues. The germline V gene encodes CDR1 SGDLS and CDR2 YYNGEE.

The J gene is TRBJ2-3, the V gene TRBV9, with unresolved D. The CDR3 totals 14 residues. Germline assignment: CDR1 SGDLS and CDR2 YYNGEE. V lost 4 bases and J 2 bases, leaving 11 bases between the germline ends. The CDR3 region is CASSSTPATDTQYF. CDR3 coding DNA: TGTGCCAGCAGCTCCACACCGGCCACAGATACGCAGTATTTT.

This chain uses TRBV28 with TRBJ1-2; D unclear. CDR3 size: 15 residues. Trimming left V 7 bases short and J 8 bases short, with 23 bases between. Per the germline V gene, CDR1 is MDHEN and CDR2 is SYDVKM. DNA for the CDR3: TGTGCCAGCATCCTGGCAGGAGCCGGCCTCCGGGGCTACACCTTC. The encoded protein is CASILAGAGLRGYTF.

This rearrangement joins TRBV11-2 to TRBJ1-1; TRBD1 is a possible D gene (6 bases). With 0 bases removed from V and 5 bases from J, the gap between germline ends came to 16 bases. CDR3 length: 16 residues. Germline CDR1 and CDR2: SGHAT and FQNNGV. CDR3 residues: CASSLDRLRGYTEAFF. The CDR3 DNA is TGTGCCAGCAGCTTAGACCGACTCAGGGGTTATACTGAAGCTTTCTTT.

V is TRBV29-1 and J is TRBJ2-3; 10 bases map to TRBD2. The germline gives CDR1 SQVTM, CDR2 ANQGSEA. The CDR3 covers 16 residues. The trim removed 4 bases at V and 6 bases at J, leaving 13 bases unmatched. The CDR3 nucleotides are TGCAGCGTTGGAGGAACTAGCGGGATTGTCATGGATACGCAGTATTTT. This codes for CSVGGTSGIVMDTQYF.

The chain has TRBV18 and TRBJ2-7; D is perhaps TRBD2 (5 bases). V gave up 1 base and J gave up 0 bases, with 13 bases separating them. Germline V CDR1 and CDR2: KGHSH, LQKENI. CDR3 length equals 16 residues. CDR3 sequence: CASSPLKSGYSYEQYF. The CDR3 nucleotides read TGTGCCAGCTCACCACTGAAAAGCGGTTACTCCTACGAGCAGTACTTC. The variable domain in full, completed from reference TRBV18 and TRBJ2-7, reads NAGVMQNPRHLVRRRGQEARLRCSPMKGHSHVYWYRQLPEEGLKFMVYLQKENIIDESGMPKERFSAEFPKEGPSILRIQQVVRGDSAAYFCASSPLKSGYSYEQYFGPGTRLTVT.

J is TRBJ1-1 and V is TRBV5-1; tentatively, D is TRBD1 (6 bases). The CDR3 has 15 residues. The ends were cut back, 4 bases at V and 4 bases at J, with 17 bases in the middle. CDR1 and CDR2 (germline): SGHRS, YFSETQ. In nucleotides, the CDR3 is TGCGCCAGCAGCCCGGAGGTGGGGGGCTCCACTGAAGCTTTCTTT. Translation gives CASSPEVGGSTEAFF.

This clone was seen just once. V usage is TRBV7-8 and J usage is TRBJ2-7; 8 positions match TRBD2. Looked up from germline, CDR1 is SGHVS and CDR2 is FQNEAQ. This CDR3 region has 17 residues. The V and J ends lost 5 bases and 3 bases, in that order; junction bases with no gene match: 15. CDR3 residues: CASSRTRGRSGDYEQYF. As DNA, the CDR3 is TGTGCCAGCAGCCGGACTCGCGGGAGGTCCGGAGACTACGAGCAGTACTTC.

V usage is TRBV5-1 and J usage is TRBJ2-6; D tentatively fits TRBD1 or TRBD2 (5 bases each). Germline V gives CDR1 SGHRS, CDR2 YFSETQ. The length of the CDR3 is 15 residues. V was shortened by 6 bases and J by 0 bases, with 10 bases between the two germline ends. CDR3 DNA: TGCGCCAGCACCACCGGGACCTCTGGGGCCAACGTCCTGACTTTC. Protein product: CASTTGTSGANVLTF.